This T cell receptor beta chain was found in a study of T cell responses to AZD1222 COVID-19 vaccine. Clones were sequenced by immunoSEQ multiplex PCR, and TCRdb holds only the in-frame ones, with some missing. The data show roughly 120,000 clones, with around nine tenths seen just once and approximately 3.5% held by the top ten. This CDR3 region has 14 residues. Germline V gene data show CDR1 as ENHRY and CDR2 as SYGVKD. J was trimmed by 5 bases and V by 6 bases; bases with no gene match: 2. The sample was peripheral blood, taken 28 days after the second AZD1222 dose. The TCR originated in an adult who received the AZD1222 COVID-19 vaccine. V usage is TRBV10-3 and J usage is TRBJ1-6; 9 positions match TRBD1. The DNA of the CDR3 is TGTGCCATCAGGGGACAGGGTGATAATTCACCCCTCCACTTT. This translates into CAIRGQGDNSPLHF.